This T cell receptor (beta chain) was sequenced during a study of neurological immune-mediated disorders (dated 2019 in TCRdb). Describing the broader study: The study compared peripheral blood TCR-beta repertoires of HTLV-I-associated myelopathy (HAM/TSP) patients, multiple sclerosis patients and healthy controls using UMI-based sequencing. The roughly 110 TCR-beta libraries included longitudinal samples, technical triplicates and paired sorted CD4+ and CD8+ T-cell subsets alongside PBMC samples. Of the approximately 65 subjects in the cohort, around 14 were HAM/TSP patients, around 35 were multiple sclerosis patients, and about 20 were healthy controls. General conclusions and limits of the study: The highest TCR clonal expansion was observed in HAM/TSP patients, whereas the lowest was observed in MS patients, even when compared with healthy controls. No identical CDR3 amino acid sequences were found to be shared among expanded clones across subjects, suggesting that TCR-beta repertoires were private in all groups.

From the cysteine up to the phenylalanine, the CDR3 has a length of 15 residues. The entry retains the CDR3 DNA only, 45 bases that are in frame from base 1. Trimming removed 5 bases from V and 7 bases from J; the gene matches leave 14 bases unexplained. CDR1 and CDR2 (SEHNR, FQNEAQ) derive from the germline V gene (reference sequence). This clonotype was seen at least ten times. Its antigen target is currently unknown. The sample holds no much larger clone one base away, and base qualities are not on file. Blood bank volunteers in Maryland, USA served as the healthy controls. Libraries from unsorted PBMCs were made from 2 million PBMCs kept in RNAlater at -80 degrees C until RNA extraction. PBMCs were separated from peripheral blood using Ficoll-Hypaque density gradient centrifugation and then cryopreserved in liquid nitrogen. cDNA synthesis used template-switch 5'RACE with a primer carrying a 10-nucleotide random unique molecular identifier tagging each TCR transcript. Each sequencing run produced over 160 million TCR-beta sequences covering 15-18 subjects. The RNeasy kit was used to extract total RNA. TCR-beta VDJ regions were amplified with primers for the TCR constant region and the 5'RACE anchor, using the KAPA Real-time Library Amplification kit. A first PCR added sample indexes and Illumina adaptors, after which a second PCR increased the library yield. The roughly 650 bp TCR product was size-selected on a 2% E-gel SizeSelection system after Ampure bead purification. Before pooling, libraries had their quality checked on a Bioanalyzer, their concentration measured with Qubit, and their quantity determined with the Kapa Library Quantification kit. An Illumina HiSeq 2500 sequenced the libraries paired-end 2 x 150 bp. To increase sequence diversity, roughly 24-30% phiX was spiked into each library pool. In the paper's pipeline: The quality-filtered reads were processed with the UMI-based MiGEC pipeline, whose error correction step removed more than 75% of the raw TCR sequences. VDJ genes were aligned to IMGT germline references, and each clonotype was defined by a unique CDR3 amino acid sequence together with V-J genes. Clonal expansion, Shannon diversity and CDR3 relatedness (CalcPairwiseDistances, ClusterSamples) were evaluated with VDJtools, and phylogenetic trees were built with CLCbio workbench. Expanded clones were defined as having at least 8 unique UMIs, based on coefficient-of-variation modelling across technical triplicates. TCRdb reprocessed the public reads (quality trimming at Q25 with fastp, clone calling with MiXCR) and kept in-frame beta chains. Records with the same CDR3 protein are collapsed into one entry carrying the most frequent genes and DNA. The V and J calls were not made by the authors but by TCRdb's processing. Within this sample are more than 30,000 distinct CDR3 sequences, with approximately 4.3% of them counted one time only. The top ten clonotypes cover more than 20% of the sample.

Source material: PBMCs. The rearranged segments are TRBV7-9 and TRBJ2-7, and 7 bases in between align with TRBD1. The receptor's source is a man between 18 and 35 years old in good health. The CDR3: CASSPLGTDLREQYF. Here is the DNA: TGTGCCAGCAGCCCGCTAGGGACAGACTTACGGGAGCAGTACTTC.